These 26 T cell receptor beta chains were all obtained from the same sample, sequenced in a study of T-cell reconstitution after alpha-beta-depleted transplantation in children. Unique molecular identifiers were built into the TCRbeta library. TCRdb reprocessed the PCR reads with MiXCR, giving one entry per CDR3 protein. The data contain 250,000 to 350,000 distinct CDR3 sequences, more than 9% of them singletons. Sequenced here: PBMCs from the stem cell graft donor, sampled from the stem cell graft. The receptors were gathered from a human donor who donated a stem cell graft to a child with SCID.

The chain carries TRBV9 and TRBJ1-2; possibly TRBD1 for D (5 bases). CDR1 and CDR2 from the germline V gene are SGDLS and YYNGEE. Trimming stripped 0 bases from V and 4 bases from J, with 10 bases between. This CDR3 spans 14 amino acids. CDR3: CASSVDAGSYGYTF. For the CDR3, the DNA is TGTGCCAGCAGCGTAGATGCAGGGAGCTATGGCTACACCTTC.

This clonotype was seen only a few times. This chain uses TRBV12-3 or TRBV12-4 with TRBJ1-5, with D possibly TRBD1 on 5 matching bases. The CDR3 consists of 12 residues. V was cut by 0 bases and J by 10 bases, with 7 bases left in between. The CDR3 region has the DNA TGTGCCAGCAGTTTAGCTCAGGGTCCCCAGCATTTT. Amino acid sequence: CASSLAQGPQHF.

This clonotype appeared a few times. CDR3 sequence: CASSFRLAGDQETQYF. CDR3 sequence (DNA): TGTGCCAGCAGTTTTCGACTAGCGGGGGATCAAGAGACCCAGTACTTC. The chain recombines TRBV12-3 or TRBV12-4 with TRBJ2-5, with 12 positions matching TRBD2. The V gene end was trimmed by 3 bases and the J gene end by 2 bases; junction bases not matched to a gene: 4. The CDR3 totals 16 residues.

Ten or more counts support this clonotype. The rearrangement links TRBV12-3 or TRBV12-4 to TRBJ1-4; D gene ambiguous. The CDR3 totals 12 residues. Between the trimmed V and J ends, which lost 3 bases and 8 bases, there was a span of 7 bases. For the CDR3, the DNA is TGTGCCAGCAGTTTCCCTGGAGAAAAACTGTTTTTT. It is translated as CASSFPGEKLFF.

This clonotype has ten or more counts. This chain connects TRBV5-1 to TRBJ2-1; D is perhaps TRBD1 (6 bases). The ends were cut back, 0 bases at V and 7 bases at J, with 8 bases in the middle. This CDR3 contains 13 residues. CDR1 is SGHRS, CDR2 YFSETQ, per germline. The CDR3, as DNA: TGCGCCAGCAGCTTGGAGGGGGTTAATGAGCAGTTCTTC. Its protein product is CASSLEGVNEQFF.

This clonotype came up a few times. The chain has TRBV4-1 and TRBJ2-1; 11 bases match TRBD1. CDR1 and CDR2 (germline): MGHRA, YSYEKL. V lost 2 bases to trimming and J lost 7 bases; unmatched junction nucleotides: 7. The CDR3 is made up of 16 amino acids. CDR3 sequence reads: CASSQLGQGAGNEQFF. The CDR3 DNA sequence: TGCGCCAGCAGCCAACTAGGACAGGGGGCTGGGAATGAGCAGTTCTTC.

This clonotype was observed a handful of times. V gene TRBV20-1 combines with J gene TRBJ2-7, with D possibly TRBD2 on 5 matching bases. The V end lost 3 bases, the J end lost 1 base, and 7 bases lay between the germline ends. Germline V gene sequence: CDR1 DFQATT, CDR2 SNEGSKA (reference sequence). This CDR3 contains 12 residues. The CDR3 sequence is CSARGVSYEQYF. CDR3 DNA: TGCAGTGCTAGGGGAGTTTCCTACGAGCAGTACTTC.

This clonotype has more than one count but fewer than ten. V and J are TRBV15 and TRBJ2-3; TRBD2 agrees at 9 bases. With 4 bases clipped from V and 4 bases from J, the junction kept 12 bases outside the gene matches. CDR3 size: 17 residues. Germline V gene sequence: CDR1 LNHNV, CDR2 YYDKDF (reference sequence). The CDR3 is CATSKFLAGFDPDTQYF. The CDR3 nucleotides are TGTGCCACCAGCAAGTTCCTAGCGGGGTTCGACCCAGATACGCAGTATTTT.

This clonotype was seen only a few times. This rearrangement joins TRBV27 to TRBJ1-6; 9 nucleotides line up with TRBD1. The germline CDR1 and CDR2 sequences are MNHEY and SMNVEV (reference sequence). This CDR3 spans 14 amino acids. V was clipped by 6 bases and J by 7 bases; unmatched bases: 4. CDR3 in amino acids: CASSTGTGNSPLHF. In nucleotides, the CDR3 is TGTGCCAGCAGCACCGGGACAGGGAATTCACCCCTCCACTTT.

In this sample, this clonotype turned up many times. The CDR3 is CASGPHYEQYF. The CDR3 bases are TGTGCCAGCGGGCCCCACTACGAGCAGTACTTC. The chain joins TRBV12-3 or TRBV12-4 to TRBJ2-7; D is unclear. V lost 8 bases to trimming and J lost 3 bases, with 8 bases between them. The CDR3 covers 11 residues.

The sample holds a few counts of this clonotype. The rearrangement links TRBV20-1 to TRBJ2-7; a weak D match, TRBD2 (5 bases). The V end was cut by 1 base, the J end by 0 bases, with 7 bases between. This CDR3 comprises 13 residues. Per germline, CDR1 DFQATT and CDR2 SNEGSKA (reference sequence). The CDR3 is CSARVDFSYEQYF. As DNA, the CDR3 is TGCAGTGCTAGAGTGGACTTCTCCTACGAGCAGTACTTC.

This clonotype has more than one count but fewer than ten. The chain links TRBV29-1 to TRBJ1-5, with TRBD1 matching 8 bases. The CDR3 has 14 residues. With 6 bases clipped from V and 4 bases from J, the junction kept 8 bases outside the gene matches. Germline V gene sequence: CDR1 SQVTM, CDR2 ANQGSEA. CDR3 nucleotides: TGCAGCGTACAGGGGGTCGGTAGGAATCAGCCCCAGCATTTT. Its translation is CSVQGVGRNQPQHF. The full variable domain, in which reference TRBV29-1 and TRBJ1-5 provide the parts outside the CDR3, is SAVISQKPSRDICQRGTSLTIQCQVDSQVTMMFWYRQQPGQSLTLIATANQGSEATYESGFVIDKFPISRPNLTFSTLTVSNMSPEDSSIYLCSVQGVGRNQPQHFGDGTRLSIL.

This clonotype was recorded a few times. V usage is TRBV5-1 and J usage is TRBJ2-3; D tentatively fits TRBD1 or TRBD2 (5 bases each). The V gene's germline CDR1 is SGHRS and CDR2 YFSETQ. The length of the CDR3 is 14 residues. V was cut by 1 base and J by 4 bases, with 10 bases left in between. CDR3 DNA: TGCGCCAGCAGCTTGCTTCTGGGGGCAGATACGCAGTATTTT. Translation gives CASSLLLGADTQYF.

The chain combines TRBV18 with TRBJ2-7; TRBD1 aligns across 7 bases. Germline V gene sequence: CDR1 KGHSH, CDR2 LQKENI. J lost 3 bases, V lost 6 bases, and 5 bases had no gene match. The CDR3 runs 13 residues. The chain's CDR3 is CASSRDRNYEQYF. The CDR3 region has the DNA TGTGCCAGCTCCAGGGACAGAAACTACGAGCAGTACTTC.

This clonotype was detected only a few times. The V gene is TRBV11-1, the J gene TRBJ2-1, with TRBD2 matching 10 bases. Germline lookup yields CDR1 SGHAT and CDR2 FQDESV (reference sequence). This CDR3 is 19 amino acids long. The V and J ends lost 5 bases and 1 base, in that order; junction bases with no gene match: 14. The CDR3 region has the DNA TGTGCCAGCAGCCCCCCCCCCGTAGCGGGGGGCCTTTCCTACAATGAGCAGTTCTTC. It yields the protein CASSPPPVAGGLSYNEQFF.

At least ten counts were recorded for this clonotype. The CDR3, as DNA: TGTGCCAGCTCACCAACTGGGGATGAGCAGTTCTTC. As protein: CASSPTGDEQFF. The rearrangement joins TRBV18 to TRBJ2-1, with D unclear. With 2 bases removed from V and 8 bases from J, the gap between germline ends came to 7 bases. The V gene's germline CDR1 is KGHSH and CDR2 LQKENI. This CDR3 region has 12 residues.

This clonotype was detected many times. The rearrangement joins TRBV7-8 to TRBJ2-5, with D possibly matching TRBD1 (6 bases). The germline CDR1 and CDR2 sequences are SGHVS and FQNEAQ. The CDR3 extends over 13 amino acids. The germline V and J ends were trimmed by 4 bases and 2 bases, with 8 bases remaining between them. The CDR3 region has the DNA TGTGCCAGCAGCTCAACAGGGCAAGAGACCCAGTACTTC. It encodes CASSSTGQETQYF.

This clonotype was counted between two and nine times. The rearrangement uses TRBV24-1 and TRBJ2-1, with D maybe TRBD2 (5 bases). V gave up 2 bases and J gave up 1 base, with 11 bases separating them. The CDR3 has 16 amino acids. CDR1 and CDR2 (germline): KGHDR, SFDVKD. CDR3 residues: CATSDSSGMSYNEQFF. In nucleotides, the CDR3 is TGTGCCACCAGTGATTCCTCGGGGATGTCCTACAATGAGCAGTTCTTC.

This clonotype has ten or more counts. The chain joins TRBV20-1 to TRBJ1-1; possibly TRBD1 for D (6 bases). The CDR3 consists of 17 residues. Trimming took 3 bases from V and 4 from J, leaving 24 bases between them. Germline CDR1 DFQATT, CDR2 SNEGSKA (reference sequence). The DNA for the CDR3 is TGCAGTGCTAGGGCAGGGGAGCTCGTTGCTTTTGGCACTGAAGCTTTCTTT. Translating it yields CSARAGELVAFGTEAFF.

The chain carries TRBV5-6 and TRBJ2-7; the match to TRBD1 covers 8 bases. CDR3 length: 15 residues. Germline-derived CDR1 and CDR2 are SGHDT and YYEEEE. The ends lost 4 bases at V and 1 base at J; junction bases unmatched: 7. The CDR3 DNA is TGTGCCAGCAGCACCCGGACAGGGCTGTCCTACGAGCAGTACTTC. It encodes CASSTRTGLSYEQYF.

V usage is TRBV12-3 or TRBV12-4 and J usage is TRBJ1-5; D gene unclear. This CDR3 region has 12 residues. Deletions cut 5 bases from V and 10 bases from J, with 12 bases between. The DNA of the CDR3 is TGTGCCAGCAGTCCCGGTCCGTTCCCCCAGCATTTT. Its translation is CASSPGPFPQHF.

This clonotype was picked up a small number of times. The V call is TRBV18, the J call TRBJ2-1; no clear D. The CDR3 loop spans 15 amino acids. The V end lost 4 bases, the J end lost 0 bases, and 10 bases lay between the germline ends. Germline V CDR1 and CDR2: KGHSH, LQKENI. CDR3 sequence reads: CASSLGRSSYNEQFF. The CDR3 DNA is TGTGCCAGCTCACTCGGGCGGAGCTCCTACAATGAGCAGTTCTTC.

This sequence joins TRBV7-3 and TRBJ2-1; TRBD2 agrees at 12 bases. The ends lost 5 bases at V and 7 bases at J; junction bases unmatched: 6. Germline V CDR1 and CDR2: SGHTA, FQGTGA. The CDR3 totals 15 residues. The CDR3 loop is CASSPSGGARNEQFF. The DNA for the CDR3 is TGTGCCAGCAGCCCTAGCGGGGGGGCGCGGAATGAGCAGTTCTTC.

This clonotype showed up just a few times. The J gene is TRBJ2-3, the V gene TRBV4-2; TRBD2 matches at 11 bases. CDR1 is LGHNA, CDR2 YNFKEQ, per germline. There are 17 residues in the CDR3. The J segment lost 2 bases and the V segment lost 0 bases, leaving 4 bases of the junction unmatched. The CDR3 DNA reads TGTGCCAGCAGCCAAGAGGCTAGCGGGGGGTCCACAGATACGCAGTATTTT. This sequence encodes CASSQEASGGSTDTQYF.

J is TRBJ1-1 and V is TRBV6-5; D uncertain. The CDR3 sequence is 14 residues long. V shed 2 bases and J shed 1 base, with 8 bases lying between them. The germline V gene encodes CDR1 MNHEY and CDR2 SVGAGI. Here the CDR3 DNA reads TGTGCCAGCAGTTACCGGGATCCGAACACTGAAGCTTTCTTT. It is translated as CASSYRDPNTEAFF.

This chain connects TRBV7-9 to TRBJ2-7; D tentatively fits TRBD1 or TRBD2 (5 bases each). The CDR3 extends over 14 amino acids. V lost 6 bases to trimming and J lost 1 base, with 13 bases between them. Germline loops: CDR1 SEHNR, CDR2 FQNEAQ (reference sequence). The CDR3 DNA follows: TGTGCCAGCAGACGTAGGGACGGATCCTACGAGCAGTACTTC. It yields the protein CASRRRDGSYEQYF. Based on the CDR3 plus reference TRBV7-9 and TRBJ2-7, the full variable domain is DTGVSQNPRHKITKRGQNVTFRCDPISEHNRLYWYRQTLGQGPEFLTYFQNEAQLEKSRLLSDRFSAERPKGSFSTLEIQRTEQGDSAMYLCASRRRDGSYEQYFGPGTRLTVT.